The entry below describes one TCR beta chain. These data belong to a study of OX40 agonist ivuxolimab in advanced cancers. With 4 bases removed from V and 7 bases from J, the gap between germline ends came to 10 bases. CDR3 length: 12 amino acids. The germline V gene has CDR1 SEHNR and CDR2 FQNEAQ (reference sequence). Measured with immunoSEQ multiplex PCR; TCRdb has only the in-frame clones, and not every one. The sample yields about 76,000 clones, roughly 91% seen once. The chain joins TRBV7-9 to TRBJ1-1; a weak D match, TRBD1 (5 bases). The clonotype comes from an adult with an advanced solid tumor such as melanoma, head and neck, liver or kidney cancer. The material was CD4+ or CD8+ T cells sorted from blood, obtained in a trial of the OX40 agonist ivuxolimab. CDR3: CASSYGGDEAFF. In DNA, the CDR3 is TGTGCCAGCAGCTATGGGGGGGATGAAGCTTTCTTT.